The rows below give T cell receptor beta chains drawn from one sample of a study of shared clonotypes between healthy human individuals. The method was immunoSEQ multiplex PCR; TCRdb's version includes in-frame clones alone and lacks a portion of them. Among fewer than 200,000 clones listed, over 80% were seen once. The sequenced sample consisted of naive CD4+ T cells sorted from blood. Receptors were obtained from a young woman in good health. CDR3s include the opening cysteine and the closing phenylalanine or tryptophan. A D gene is named only where the DNA matches it firmly. The size field is filled for only some rows; it gives once, few, many or a size class.

clone size: NA
J gene: TRBJ2-7
D gene: TRBD2
CDR3 length: 15
V gene: TRBV5-4
CDR3 DNA: TGTGCCAGCAGCTTGGCCAAAGCGGGAGACTACGAGCAGTACTTC
CDR3 protein: CASSLAKAGDYEQYF

clone size: NA
J gene: TRBJ1-2
D gene: NA
CDR3 length: 12
V gene: TRBV30
CDR3 DNA: TGTGCCCAAAAAAAGGGGTGGGATGGCTACACCTTC
CDR3 protein: CAQKKGWDGYTF

clone size: NA
J gene: TRBJ2-7
D gene: NA
CDR3 length: 14
V gene: TRBV7-2
CDR3 DNA: TGTGCCAGCAGCACGTTCAAAGGCCCCTACGAGCAGTACTTC
CDR3 protein: CASSTFKGPYEQYF

clone size: once
J gene: TRBJ1-6
D gene: NA
CDR3 length: 12
V gene: TRBV29-1
CDR3 DNA: TGCAGCGTTGGCGAGAATAATTCACCCCTCCACTTT
CDR3 protein: CSVGENNSPLHF

clone size: NA
J gene: TRBJ2-7
D gene: NA
CDR3 length: 15
V gene: TRBV27
CDR3 DNA: TGTGCCAGCAGCCCCGCAGGGCGAAGCTCCTACGAGCAGTACTTC
CDR3 protein: CASSPAGRSSYEQYF

clone size: few
J gene: TRBJ2-2
D gene: NA
CDR3 length: 14
V gene: TRBV5-1
CDR3 DNA: TGCGCCAGCAGCTTGAGGGCGAACACCGGGGAGCTGTTTTTT
CDR3 protein: CASSLRANTGELFF

clone size: NA
J gene: TRBJ1-5
D gene: NA
CDR3 length: 16
V gene: TRBV5-8
CDR3 DNA: TGTGCCAGCAGCCGGGGACAACCGAATAGCAATCAGCCCCAGCATTTT
CDR3 protein: CASSRGQPNSNQPQHF

clone size: NA
J gene: TRBJ2-3
D gene: TRBD2
CDR3 length: 17
V gene: TRBV5-4
CDR3 DNA: TGTGCCAGCAGCTTGGCCCCTAGCGGGAGTTATACAGATACGCAGTATTTT
CDR3 protein: CASSLAPSGSYTDTQYF

clone size: once
J gene: TRBJ2-6
D gene: TRBD1
CDR3 length: 15
V gene: TRBV25-1
CDR3 DNA: TGTGCCAGCAGCCGAGGGGGCACTGGGGCCAACGTCCTGACTTTC
CDR3 protein: CASSRGGTGANVLTF

clone size: once
J gene: TRBJ1-5
D gene: NA
CDR3 length: 12
V gene: TRBV19
CDR3 DNA: TGTGCCAGTAGTCCTAGGAGGCAGCCCCAGCATTTT
CDR3 protein: CASSPRRQPQHF

clone size: once
J gene: TRBJ2-6
D gene: NA
CDR3 length: 15
V gene: TRBV5-6
CDR3 DNA: TGTGCCAGCAGACCCAGGGGAACTGGGGCCAACGTCCTGACTTTC
CDR3 protein: CASRPRGTGANVLTF

clone size: NA
J gene: TRBJ1-4
D gene: TRBD1
CDR3 length: 15
V gene: TRBV6-5
CDR3 DNA: TGTGCCAGCAGTTTAATACAGGGGGTGGCTGAAAAACTGTTTTTT
CDR3 protein: CASSLIQGVAEKLFF

clone size: NA
J gene: TRBJ1-5
D gene: NA
CDR3 length: 20
V gene: TRBV21-1
CDR3 DNA: TGTGCCACCAATCGCCGGTTCCCGGGACACAATCCACATAGCAATCAGCCCCAGCATTTT
CDR3 protein: CATNRRFPGHNPHSNQPQHF

clone size: NA
J gene: TRBJ2-1
D gene: NA
CDR3 length: 16
V gene: TRBV5-1
CDR3 DNA: TGCGCCAGCAACTTCGCTACAGGGTCCCTCTACAATGAGCAGTTCTTC
CDR3 protein: CASNFATGSLYNEQFF

clone size: NA
J gene: TRBJ1-5
D gene: TRBD1
CDR3 length: 17
V gene: TRBV28
CDR3 DNA: TGTGCCAGCAGCTCTACCTCCGGGACAGGGTTCAATCAGCCCCAGCATTTT
CDR3 protein: CASSSTSGTGFNQPQHF

clone size: NA
J gene: TRBJ2-7
D gene: TRBD2
CDR3 length: 14
V gene: TRBV5-4
CDR3 DNA: TGTGCCAGCAGCCCCCGGACTAGCGAGTACGAGCAGTACTTC
CDR3 protein: CASSPRTSEYEQYF

clone size: NA
J gene: TRBJ2-7
D gene: TRBD2
CDR3 length: 16
V gene: TRBV25-1
CDR3 DNA: TGTGCCAGCAGTCCAACCGTAGGACTAGTTGGTAACGAGCAGTACTTC
CDR3 protein: CASSPTVGLVGNEQYF

clone size: NA
J gene: TRBJ1-5
D gene: NA
CDR3 length: 13
V gene: TRBV28
CDR3 DNA: TGTGCCAGCAGTTTATTGTTGGATCAGCCCCAGCATTTT
CDR3 protein: CASSLLLDQPQHF

clone size: NA
J gene: TRBJ2-2
D gene: TRBD1
CDR3 length: 14
V gene: TRBV5-1
CDR3 DNA: TGCGCCAGCAGCTTGACAGGGGAGACCGGGGAGCTGTTTTTT
CDR3 protein: CASSLTGETGELFF

clone size: NA
J gene: TRBJ1-1
D gene: NA
CDR3 length: 16
V gene: TRBV11-2
CDR3 DNA: TGTGCCAGCAGCTTAGGGCTAGCAACAGCGGGCACTGAAGCTTTCTTT
CDR3 protein: CASSLGLATAGTEAFF

clone size: NA
J gene: TRBJ1-1
D gene: NA
CDR3 length: 14
V gene: TRBV29-1
CDR3 DNA: TGCAGCGTTGAGGTGTGGTCGGAGAACACTGAAGCTTTCTTT
CDR3 protein: CSVEVWSENTEAFF

clone size: NA
J gene: TRBJ2-5
D gene: TRBD2
CDR3 length: 16
V gene: TRBV11-2
CDR3 DNA: TGTGCCAGCAGCTCATGGACTAGCGGGATGCAAGAGACCCAGTACTTC
CDR3 protein: CASSSWTSGMQETQYF

clone size: NA
J gene: TRBJ2-7
D gene: NA
CDR3 length: 12
V gene: TRBV10-3
CDR3 DNA: TGTGCCATCAGTGAATGGCGGAGGGAGCAGTACTTC
CDR3 protein: CAISEWRREQYF

clone size: NA
J gene: TRBJ2-7
D gene: NA
CDR3 length: 13
V gene: TRBV6-1
CDR3 DNA: TGTGCCAGCATGGTCAGGTCCTCGTACGAGCAGTACTTC
CDR3 protein: CASMVRSSYEQYF

clone size: NA
J gene: TRBJ2-7
D gene: NA
CDR3 length: 11
V gene: TRBV5-8
CDR3 DNA: TGTGCCAGCAGCAGAGGGGCCGAGCAGTACTTC
CDR3 protein: CASSRGAEQYF

clone size: NA
J gene: TRBJ2-7
D gene: NA
CDR3 length: 14
V gene: TRBV27
CDR3 DNA: TGTGCCAGCAGTTTAGTTGGACGGACCTACGAGCAGTACTTC
CDR3 protein: CASSLVGRTYEQYF

clone size: NA
J gene: TRBJ2-7
D gene: TRBD1
CDR3 length: 14
V gene: TRBV5-4
CDR3 DNA: TGTGCCAGCAGCGACGGGACAGACCCCTACGAGCAGTACTTC
CDR3 protein: CASSDGTDPYEQYF

clone size: NA
J gene: TRBJ2-7
D gene: NA
CDR3 length: 14
V gene: TRBV27
CDR3 DNA: TGTGCCAGCAGTTTACGAGGTGGGTCCTACGAGCAGTACTTC
CDR3 protein: CASSLRGGSYEQYF

clone size: NA
J gene: TRBJ2-1
D gene: NA
CDR3 length: 16
V gene: TRBV5-6
CDR3 DNA: TGTGCCAGCAGCTTAGGGGCTATGGGCTCCTACAATGAGCAGTTCTTC
CDR3 protein: CASSLGAMGSYNEQFF

clone size: NA
J gene: TRBJ2-1
D gene: NA
CDR3 length: 16
V gene: TRBV5-1
CDR3 DNA: TGCGCCAGCAGCTTGGACTTCGGCAGGGACTACAATGAGCAGTTCTTC
CDR3 protein: CASSLDFGRDYNEQFF

clone size: NA
J gene: TRBJ2-7
D gene: NA
CDR3 length: 15
V gene: TRBV11-2
CDR3 DNA: TGTGCCAGCAGCTTAGGGCTATGGGGGGCCTACGAGCAGTACTTC
CDR3 protein: CASSLGLWGAYEQYF

clone size: NA
J gene: TRBJ1-4
D gene: NA
CDR3 length: 16
V gene: TRBV6-5
CDR3 DNA: TGTGCCAGCAGTTACCTCCAGGGAACAACTAATGAAAAACTGTTTTTT
CDR3 protein: CASSYLQGTTNEKLFF

clone size: few
J gene: TRBJ2-3
D gene: NA
CDR3 length: 12
V gene: TRBV5-1
CDR3 DNA: TGCGCCAGCAGCTTTAGCACAGATACGCAGTATTTT
CDR3 protein: CASSFSTDTQYF

clone size: NA
J gene: TRBJ2-7
D gene: NA
CDR3 length: 13
V gene: TRBV4-1
CDR3 DNA: TGCGCCAGCAGCAAGACGGTTAGCTACGAGCAGTACTTC
CDR3 protein: CASSKTVSYEQYF

clone size: NA
J gene: TRBJ2-5
D gene: TRBD2
CDR3 length: 14
V gene: TRBV6-1
CDR3 DNA: TGTGCCAGCAGTGACCTAGCGGGAGGGGAGACCCAGTACTTC
CDR3 protein: CASSDLAGGETQYF

clone size: NA
J gene: TRBJ1-2
D gene: TRBD1
CDR3 length: 13
V gene: TRBV5-4
CDR3 DNA: TGTGCCAGCAGCTTGGAACAGGGGATCGGCTACACCTTC
CDR3 protein: CASSLEQGIGYTF

clone size: NA
J gene: TRBJ2-7
D gene: TRBD1
CDR3 length: 13
V gene: TRBV18
CDR3 DNA: TGTGCCAGCTCGGGACAGGCCTCCTACGAGCAGTACTTC
CDR3 protein: CASSGQASYEQYF

clone size: NA
J gene: TRBJ1-2
D gene: TRBD1
CDR3 length: 14
V gene: TRBV28
CDR3 DNA: TGTGCCAGCAGTACAACAGGGGGCGCTTATGGCTACACCTTC
CDR3 protein: CASSTTGGAYGYTF

clone size: NA
J gene: TRBJ2-7
D gene: TRBD1
CDR3 length: 15
V gene: TRBV27
CDR3 DNA: TGTGCCAGCAGTACCTTTAGACAGGGGGCCTACGAGCAGTACTTC
CDR3 protein: CASSTFRQGAYEQYF

clone size: NA
J gene: TRBJ2-5
D gene: TRBD2
CDR3 length: 16
V gene: TRBV2
CDR3 DNA: TGTGCCAGCAGTGACATAGAACTAGCGGGAGGCAGAGAGCAGTACTTC
CDR3 protein: CASSDIELAGGREQYF

clone size: few
J gene: TRBJ1-5
D gene: NA
CDR3 length: 12
V gene: TRBV29-1
CDR3 DNA: TGCAGCGTTGGGGACACCGATCAGCCCCAGCATTTT
CDR3 protein: CSVGDTDQPQHF